The 3 T cell receptor beta chains listed next were all sequenced from one sample in a study of blood T cell repertoires in COVID-19 (TCRdb year 2020). The library was produced with the immunoSEQ multiplex PCR assay. Imported from immuneACCESS, the table was reduced by TCRdb to in-frame sequences with V and J called. These copies leave out some clones; in studies compared against another copy, an unresolved V gene accounts for under half, and the cause of the remainder is not known. Recorded for this sample are 200,000 to 250,000 clones; around 89% of them occurred a single time. About 14% of the sample rests with the top ten. The sequencing sample was made of PBMCs or T cells enriched from blood (not recorded which). The receptors here all came from a man aged 25 to 40 who had been exposed to COVID-19.

This sequence joins TRBV19 and TRBJ2-3, with a weak D call TRBD2 (6 bases). From germline, CDR1 is LNHDA and CDR2 SQIVND (reference sequence). The CDR3 runs 15 residues. V was trimmed by 6 bases and J by 1 base, leaving 14 bases between them. This chain's CDR3 is CASSTFSGGTDTQYF. In nucleotides, the CDR3 is TGTGCCAGTAGCACCTTTTCGGGGGGCACAGATACGCAGTATTTT. Full variable domain (remainder filled in from reference TRBV19 and TRBJ2-3): DGGITQSPKYLFRKEGQNVTLSCEQNLNHDAMYWYRQDPGQGLRLIYYSQIVNDFQKGDIAEGYSVSREKKESFPLTVTSAQKNPTAFYLCASSTFSGGTDTQYFGPGTRLTVL.

The rearrangement links TRBV2 to TRBJ2-4, with TRBD2 matching 16 bases. This CDR3 has 17 residues. The ends lost 6 bases at V and 13 bases at J; junction bases unmatched: 15. CDR1 is SNHLY and CDR2 is FYNNEI in the germline V gene. The CDR3: CASRSPGLAGGSFRQYF. The CDR3 DNA reads as TGTGCCAGCAGATCCCCGGGACTAGCGGGGGGGTCATTCCGCCAGTACTTC.

The rearrangement uses TRBV6-5 and TRBJ2-1; maybe TRBD2 (5 bases). The CDR3 is made up of 12 amino acids. V was pared by 7 bases and J by 10 bases, with 14 bases between. Germline V gives CDR1 MNHEY, CDR2 SVGAGI. This CDR3 is CASMATIGEQFF. The DNA of the CDR3 is TGTGCCAGCATGGCGACTATCGGGGAGCAGTTCTTC.